Reported below is one T cell receptor (beta chain). Its antigen remains unidentified. This entry comes from a study of T cell responses to AZD1222 COVID-19 vaccine. This CDR3 region has 11 residues. Per germline, CDR1 DFQATT and CDR2 SNEGSKA (reference sequence). The method was immunoSEQ multiplex PCR; TCRdb's version includes in-frame clones alone and lacks a portion of them. The top ten hold 5.4% of the sample, which has 100,000 to 150,000 clones, roughly nine tenths seen once. Findings of the study overall: Just six people given AZD1222 tested seropositive at baseline. The donor cohort was predominantly white British with a female majority, and clonal diversity may have been underestimated. Following two doses of AZD1222, Spike-specific TCR breadth and depth rose.

This material consisted of peripheral blood, taken on day 0 of AZD1222 vaccination. This TCR was recovered from an adult in good health. V gene TRBV20-1 combines with J gene TRBJ1-1; weak D call: TRBD1 (5 bases). The CDR3, as DNA: TGCAGCGGAGATCAGGGAACTGAAGCTTTCTTT. Translating it yields CSGDQGTEAFF.